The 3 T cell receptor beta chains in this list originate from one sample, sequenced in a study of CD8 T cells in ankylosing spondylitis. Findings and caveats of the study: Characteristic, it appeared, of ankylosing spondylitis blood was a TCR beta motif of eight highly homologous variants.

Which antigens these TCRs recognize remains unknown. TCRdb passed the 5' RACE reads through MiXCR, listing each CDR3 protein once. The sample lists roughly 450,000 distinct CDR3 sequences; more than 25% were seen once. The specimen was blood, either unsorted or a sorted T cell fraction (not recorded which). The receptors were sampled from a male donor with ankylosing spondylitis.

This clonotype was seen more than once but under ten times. The chain's CDR3 is CASSFSINYGYTF. CDR3 coding DNA: TGTGCCAGCAGCTTCTCGATAAACTATGGCTACACCTTC. The chain couples TRBV11-2 to TRBJ1-2; D not resolved. Looked up from germline, CDR1 is SGHAT and CDR2 is FQNNGV. The V gene lost 3 bases and the J gene lost 2 bases, with 7 bases spanning the gap. This CDR3 spans 13 amino acids.

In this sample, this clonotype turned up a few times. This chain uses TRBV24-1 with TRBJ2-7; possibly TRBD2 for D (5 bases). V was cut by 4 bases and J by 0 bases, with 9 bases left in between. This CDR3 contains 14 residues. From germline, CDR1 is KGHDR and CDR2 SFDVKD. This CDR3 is CATSDLGLSYEQYV. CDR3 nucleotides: TGTGCCACCAGTGACCTAGGACTCTCCTACGAGCAGTACGTC.

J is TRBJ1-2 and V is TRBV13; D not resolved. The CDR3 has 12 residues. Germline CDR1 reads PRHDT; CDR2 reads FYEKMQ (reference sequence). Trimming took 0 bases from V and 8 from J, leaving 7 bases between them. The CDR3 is CASSLGHLGYTF. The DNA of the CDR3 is TGTGCCAGCAGCTTAGGGCACCTCGGCTACACCTTC.